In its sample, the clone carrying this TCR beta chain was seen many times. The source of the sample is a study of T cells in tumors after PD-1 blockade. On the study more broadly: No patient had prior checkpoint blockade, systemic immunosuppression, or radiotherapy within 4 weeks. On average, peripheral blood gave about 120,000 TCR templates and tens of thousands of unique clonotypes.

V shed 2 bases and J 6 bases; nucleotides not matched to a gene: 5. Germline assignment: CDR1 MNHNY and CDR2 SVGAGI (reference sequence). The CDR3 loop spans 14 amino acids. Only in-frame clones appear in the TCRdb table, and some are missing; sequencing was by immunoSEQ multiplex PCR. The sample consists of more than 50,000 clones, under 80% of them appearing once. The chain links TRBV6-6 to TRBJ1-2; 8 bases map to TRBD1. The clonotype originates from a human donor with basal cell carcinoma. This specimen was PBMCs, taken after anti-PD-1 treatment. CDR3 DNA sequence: TGTGCCAGCAGTTACCCGTCGGGACAGGATGGCTACACCTTC. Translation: CASSYPSGQDGYTF.